A single sample is the source of the 25 T cell receptor beta chains below, sequenced in a study of blood T cell repertoires in COVID-19 (dated by TCRdb to 2018 to 2021). Library creation used the immunoSEQ multiplex PCR assay. TCRdb took over this immuneACCESS table, retaining in-frame rearrangements with V and J assigned. Such tables are incomplete; in checked studies, under half of the missing clones stem from an unresolved V gene, and the remainder is unexplained. Recorded for this sample are about 100,000 clones; approximately 89% of them occurred a single time. Approximately 2% of the sample belongs to the ten largest clones. Sequences were obtained from peripheral blood. The source of these receptors is a man in his forties or fifties with active COVID-19.

This clone was seen just once. The V call is TRBV10-3, the J call TRBJ2-1; D might be TRBD2 (6 bases). Germline CDR1 is ENHRY and CDR2 is SYGVKD. The CDR3 is 15 residues long. With 6 bases removed from V and 0 bases from J, the gap between germline ends came to 12 bases. CDR3 in amino acids: CAISQGLSSYNEQFF. The CDR3 DNA reads TGTGCCATCAGCCAGGGACTGAGCTCCTACAATGAGCAGTTCTTC.

This chain links TRBV29-1 with TRBJ1-1; the D gene is possibly TRBD1 (6 bases). In germline, CDR1 is SQVTM, CDR2 ANQGSEA. The CDR3 loop spans 14 amino acids. V was pared by 6 bases and J by 1 base, with 15 bases between. CDR3 loop: CSVSSGHPNTEAFF. In DNA, the CDR3 is TGCAGCGTATCTTCGGGACACCCGAACACTGAAGCTTTCTTT.

The CDR3 DNA is TGTGCCAGCAGGACAGGGACAGGAATCTACGAGCAGTACTTC. Protein product: CASRTGTGIYEQYF. The gene calls are TRBV6-6 and TRBJ2-7; TRBD1 aligns across 8 bases. Germline V gene data show CDR1 as MNHNY and CDR2 as SVGAGI (reference sequence). This CDR3 has 14 amino acids. Trimming cost V 6 bases and J 3 bases; bases outside gene matches: 7.

The V call is TRBV9, the J call TRBJ1-1; tentative D call: TRBD1 (5 bases). The germline V and J ends were trimmed by 0 bases and 1 base, with 7 bases remaining between them. Looked up from germline, CDR1 is SGDLS and CDR2 is YYNGEE. This CDR3 is built from 14 residues. CDR3 sequence: CASSVGGENTEAFF. In nucleotides, the CDR3 is TGTGCCAGCAGCGTAGGGGGGGAGAACACTGAAGCTTTCTTT.

The genes are TRBV5-1 and TRBJ2-2, with a possible D match to TRBD2 (5 bases). V shed 1 base and J shed 6 bases, with 10 bases lying between them. Germline assignment: CDR1 SGHRS and CDR2 YFSETQ. The length of the CDR3 is 14 residues. CDR3 bases: TGCGCCAGCAGCTTGCTGAGCGGTCCCGGGGAGCTGTTTTTT. Its protein is CASSLLSGPGELFF.

This chain connects TRBV11-2 to TRBJ1-1, with 8 bases fitting TRBD1. Germline loops: CDR1 SGHAT, CDR2 FQNNGV. The CDR3 consists of 15 residues. J gave up 1 base and V 5 bases, and 6 bases lay outside the gene matches. CDR3 in DNA: TGTGCCAGCAGCCCCAGGACAGGGTGGAACACTGAAGCTTTCTTT. It yields the protein CASSPRTGWNTEAFF.

This chain uses TRBV3-1 (or the pseudogene TRBV3-2) with TRBJ1-1; 9 nucleotides line up with TRBD1. The CDR3 is made up of 14 amino acids. Per the germline V gene, CDR1 is LGHDT and CDR2 is YNNKEL (reference sequence). The ends lost 6 bases at V and 4 bases at J; junction bases unmatched: 6. The CDR3 spells CASREQGASTEAFF. In nucleotides, the CDR3 is TGTGCCAGCAGAGAACAGGGGGCAAGCACTGAAGCTTTCTTT.

The chain couples TRBV24-1 to TRBJ1-1; 8 nucleotides line up with TRBD1. V was pared by 4 bases and J by 1 base, with 10 bases of the junction left unmatched. The CDR3 has 17 amino acids. The V gene's germline CDR1 is KGHDR and CDR2 SFDVKD. CDR3 sequence: CATSDTGRGQANTEAFF. Written as DNA, the CDR3 is TGTGCCACCAGTGACACTGGCCGGGGACAGGCGAACACTGAAGCTTTCTTT.

The genes are TRBV6-5 and TRBJ2-5, with 8 bases that match TRBD2. The germline V gene encodes CDR1 MNHEY and CDR2 SVGAGI. V lost 2 bases and J lost 2; bases outside the gene matches: 4. The CDR3 contains 15 residues. CDR3 residues: CASSYGSGRQETQYF. The CDR3, as DNA: TGTGCCAGCAGTTACGGCAGCGGGAGACAAGAGACCCAGTACTTC.

The chain joins TRBV10-3 to TRBJ1-2, with no clear D. Trimming removed 4 bases from V and 7 bases from J, with 16 bases in between. This CDR3 has 14 amino acids. Germline loops: CDR1 ENHRY, CDR2 SYGVKD. This CDR3 is CAISGPPRRVGYTF. The CDR3, as DNA: TGTGCCATCAGTGGCCCTCCCAGGAGGGTTGGCTACACCTTC.

V is TRBV7-9 and J is TRBJ1-2; 11 bases line up with TRBD1. The trim removed 6 bases at V and 8 bases at J, leaving 5 bases unmatched. Germline values: CDR1 SEHNR, CDR2 FQNEAQ (reference sequence). This CDR3 contains 13 residues. The CDR3, as DNA: TGTGCCAGCAGGGACAGGGGGCTAGAAGGCTACACCTTC. Translation: CASRDRGLEGYTF.

Only one count was recorded for this clone. The J gene is TRBJ2-1, the V gene TRBV24-1; 9 positions match TRBD2. The CDR3 runs 18 residues. Per germline, CDR1 KGHDR and CDR2 SFDVKD. The J segment lost 0 bases and the V segment lost 4 bases, leaving 9 bases of the junction unmatched. CDR3 DNA sequence: TGTGCCACCAGTGAGGCACTAGCGGGTAAAAGCTCCTACAATGAGCAGTTCTTC. The encoded protein is CATSEALAGKSSYNEQFF.

This chain uses TRBV5-1 with TRBJ2-5; 14 nucleotides match TRBD2. From germline, CDR1 is SGHRS and CDR2 YFSETQ. The trim removed 0 bases at V and 5 bases at J, leaving 6 bases unmatched. The CDR3 runs 17 residues. CDR3 coding DNA: TGCGCCAGCAGCTTGGGACTAGCGGGAGGGCCCGGTGAGACCCAGTACTTC. Its protein product is CASSLGLAGGPGETQYF.

The chain uses TRBV13 and TRBJ1-2; maybe TRBD1 (5 bases). The CDR3 length is 14 residues. Germline V CDR1 and CDR2: PRHDT, FYEKMQ (reference sequence). V lost 2 bases, J lost 6 bases, and 13 bases lay in between. CDR3 nucleotide sequence: TGTGCCAGCAGCTTACGCAGGGTAAGGAATGGCTACACCTTC. Translated, it gives CASSLRRVRNGYTF. The complete variable domain, with remaining parts taken from reference TRBV13 and TRBJ1-2, reads AAGVIQSPRHLIKEKRETATLKCYPIPRHDTVYWYQQGPGQDPQFLISFYEKMQSDKGSIPDRFSAQQFSDYHSELNMSSLELGDSALYFCASSLRRVRNGYTFGSGTRLTVV.

The chain couples TRBV24-1 to TRBJ2-3; 7 bases agree with TRBD2. The CDR3 is 15 residues long. CDR1 is KGHDR and CDR2 is SFDVKD in the germline V gene. With 7 bases clipped from V and 2 bases from J, the junction kept 8 bases outside the gene matches. The CDR3 protein is CATRAGPRLTDTQYF. CDR3 DNA sequence: TGTGCCACCAGAGCGGGACCGCGTCTCACAGATACGCAGTATTTT.

This clone was detected once. J is TRBJ1-1 and V is TRBV2; 8 nucleotides match TRBD1. V was pared by 4 bases and J by 5 bases, with 18 bases of the junction left unmatched. This CDR3 is 18 amino acids long. Germline loops: CDR1 SNHLY, CDR2 FYNNEI. As DNA, the CDR3 is TGTGCCAGCAGTGTCCCAGACAGGGGTCGCGAGGTGTGGACTGAAGCTTTCTTT. Its translation: CASSVPDRGREVWTEAFF.

The chain recombines TRBV7-8 with TRBJ2-1; 9 bases map to TRBD1. V lost 5 bases, J lost 5 bases, and 4 bases stayed unmatched. Germline-derived CDR1 and CDR2 are SGHVS and FQNEAQ. The CDR3 is 14 residues long. The CDR3 region is CASSPQGADNEQFF. In DNA form, the CDR3 reads TGTGCCAGCAGCCCACAGGGGGCCGACAATGAGCAGTTCTTC.

This sequence joins TRBV6-2 or TRBV6-3 and TRBJ1-2; D unresolved. The V end was cut by 2 bases, the J end by 5 bases, with 15 bases between. CDR1 and CDR2 (germline): MNHEY, SVGEGT. The CDR3 totals 15 residues. CDR3 sequence reads: CASSYDPIRSYGYTF. The CDR3 DNA reads TGTGCCAGCAGTTACGACCCTATCAGGTCTTATGGCTACACCTTC.

The rearrangement links TRBV7-2 to TRBJ1-5, with D tentatively TRBD1 (5 bases). V lost 1 base and J lost 4, with 11 bases in between. Germline assignment: CDR1 SGHTA and CDR2 FQGNSA. The CDR3 is 15 amino acids. The CDR3 region is CASSLVADMNQPQHF. CDR3 in DNA: TGTGCCAGCAGCTTAGTTGCGGACATGAATCAGCCCCAGCATTTT.

This chain joins TRBV4-1 and TRBJ2-2; 10 nucleotides align to TRBD1. The CDR3 is made up of 16 amino acids. V dropped 1 base and J dropped 6; count of bases not matched to a gene: 5. Germline values: CDR1 MGHRA, CDR2 YSYEKL. The CDR3, as DNA: TGCGCCAGCAGCCAAGGACAGGGGGCTATCTCCGGGGAGCTGTTTTTT. Amino acids: CASSQGQGAISGELFF.

The V call is TRBV9, the J call TRBJ2-1, with D possibly being TRBD2 (5 bases). CDR1 is SGDLS, CDR2 YYNGEE, per germline. The V end lost 0 bases, the J end lost 0 bases, and 7 bases lay between the germline ends. There are 15 residues in the CDR3. CDR3 loop: CASSVDRDSYNEQFF. CDR3 DNA: TGTGCCAGCAGCGTAGACCGGGACTCCTACAATGAGCAGTTCTTC.

The rearrangement uses TRBV6-2 or TRBV6-3 and TRBJ2-2, with 9 bases lining up with TRBD1. Germline CDR1 is MNHEY and CDR2 is SVGEGT. The V and J ends lost 0 bases and 7 bases, in that order; junction bases with no gene match: 3. CDR3 length equals 15 residues. CDR3 nucleotide sequence: TGTGCCAGCAGTTACTCGAACAGGGGGCGCGGGGAGCTGTTTTTT. Protein: CASSYSNRGRGELFF.

This chain links TRBV24-1 with TRBJ2-1; TRBD1 matches 12 bases. J gave up 5 bases and V 3 bases, and 4 bases lay outside the gene matches. CDR3 length: 16 residues. The germline CDR1 and CDR2 sequences are KGHDR and SFDVKD. The CDR3 bases are TGTGCCACCAGTGATCCGGGACAGGGGGCGGACAATGAGCAGTTCTTC. Its translation: CATSDPGQGADNEQFF.

This sequence joins TRBV4-2 and TRBJ2-2; 7 bases align to TRBD2. Per germline, CDR1 LGHNA and CDR2 YNFKEQ. After removal of 1 base from V and 3 bases from J, the junction contained 5 bases not matched to a gene. This CDR3 has 16 amino acids. The CDR3 DNA sequence: TGTGCCAGCAGCCAAGTCGGGGGGTCAGACACCGGGGAGCTGTTTTTT. Residues: CASSQVGGSDTGELFF.

This clone was recorded only once. The chain combines TRBV12-5 with TRBJ2-3; TRBD2 aligns across 12 bases. Trimming at V came to 6 bases and at J to 4 bases, leaving 11 bases not matched to a gene. Germline-derived CDR1 and CDR2 are LGHNT and FRNRAP. The CDR3 sequence is 17 residues long. The CDR3 loop is CASGRTSGAHIPDTQYF. The CDR3 region has the DNA TGTGCTAGTGGCAGGACTAGCGGGGCCCACATCCCAGATACGCAGTATTTT.